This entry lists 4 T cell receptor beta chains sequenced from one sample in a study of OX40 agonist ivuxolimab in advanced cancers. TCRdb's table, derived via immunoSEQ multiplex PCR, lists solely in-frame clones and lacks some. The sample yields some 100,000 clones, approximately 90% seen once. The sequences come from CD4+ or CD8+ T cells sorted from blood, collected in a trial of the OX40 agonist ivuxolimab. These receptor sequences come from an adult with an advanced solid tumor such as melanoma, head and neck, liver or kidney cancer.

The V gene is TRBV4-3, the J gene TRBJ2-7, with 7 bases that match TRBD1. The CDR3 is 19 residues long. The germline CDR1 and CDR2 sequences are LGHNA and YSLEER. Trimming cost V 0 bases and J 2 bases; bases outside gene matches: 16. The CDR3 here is CASSQDIPTGINRPYEQYF. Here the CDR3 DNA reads TGCGCCAGCAGCCAAGATATTCCGACAGGGATAAATCGGCCCTACGAGCAGTACTTC.

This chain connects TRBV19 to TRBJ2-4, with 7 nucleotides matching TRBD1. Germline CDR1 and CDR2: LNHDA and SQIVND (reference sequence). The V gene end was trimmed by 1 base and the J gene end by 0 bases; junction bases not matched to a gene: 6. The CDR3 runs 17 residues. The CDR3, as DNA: TGTGCCAGTAGTATAGCGGGACAGAGAGTAGCCAAAAACATTCAGTACTTC. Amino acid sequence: CASSIAGQRVAKNIQYF.

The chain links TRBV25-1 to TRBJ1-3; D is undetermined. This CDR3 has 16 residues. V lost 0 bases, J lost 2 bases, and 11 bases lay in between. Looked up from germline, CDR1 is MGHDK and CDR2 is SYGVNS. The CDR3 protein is CASSEYSRGTGNTIYF. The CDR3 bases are TGTGCCAGCAGTGAATACTCTCGGGGAACTGGAAACACCATATATTTT. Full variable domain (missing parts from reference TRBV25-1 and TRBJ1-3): EADIYQTPRYLVIGTGKKITLECSQTMGHDKMYWYQQDPGMELHLIHYSYGVNSTEKGDLSSESTVSRIRTEHFPLTLESARPSHTSQYLCASSEYSRGTGNTIYFGEGSWLTVV.

CDR3 sequence reads: CASSWEGLAGETQYF. The CDR3 nucleotides are TGTGCCAGCAGCTGGGAGGGGCTAGCAGGGGAGACCCAGTACTTC. V usage is TRBV28 and J usage is TRBJ2-5, with 7 bases that match TRBD2. The CDR3 is 15 amino acids. The V gene end was trimmed by 6 bases and the J gene end by 5 bases; junction bases not matched to a gene: 12. The germline V gene has CDR1 MDHEN and CDR2 SYDVKM.